This section outlines one TCR beta chain sequence together with its context. Its specificity is unknown. The sample belongs to a study of shared clonotypes between healthy human individuals. Broader study findings: Naive CD4 clonotype sharing across a handful of donors was 4% to 5.5%.

Donors comprised healthy HIV-negative adults lacking recent acute infections or vaccinations. Caucasian adults living in Nashville, Tennessee, provided all samples. In the CD4+ fraction, cells were divided into CD45RA+ naive and CD45RA-negative memory subsets. V dropped 2 bases and J dropped 3; count of bases not matched to a gene: 11. CDR3 length: 18 amino acids. Germline V CDR1 and CDR2: KGHSH, LQKENI. The data were produced by immunoSEQ multiplex PCR, yet TCRdb's version contains in-frame clones alone and is incomplete. The table lists some 2,100,000 clones, around 95% of them singletons. The source of this sequence is a man between 18 and 29 years old in good health. The chain carries TRBV18 and TRBJ2-2, with 8 nucleotides matching TRBD1. The sequenced sample was naive CD4+ T cells sorted from blood. Regarding subset: CD45RA+ positively selected. The CDR3 nucleotides read TGTGCCAGCTCACCAAAACAGGCAGGGGGCGCAGACACCGGGGAGCTGTTTTTT. It is translated as CASSPKQAGGADTGELFF.